Presented here are 31 T cell receptor beta chains from one specimen sequenced in a study of vaccination effects on CD4 cells after COVID-19. Isolation of CD4+ T cells took place after about 10 days of culture. The person acquired a PCR-confirmed SARS-CoV-2 infection between March and December 2020. Either the BNT162b2 or mRNA-1273 vaccine was given to participants in two doses. Sequencing used immunoSEQ multiplex PCR; TCRdb keeps in-frame clones, though not all of them. This table holds approximately 40,000 clones, over 65% found once. These receptors' targets are unknown. The sequencing here drew on CD4+ T cells from PBMCs cultured without peptide, taken after COVID-19 vaccination. The receptors originated from a human donor who had a prior SARS-CoV-2 infection.

This clone turned up a few times. The chain uses TRBV3-1 (or the pseudogene TRBV3-2) and TRBJ1-1; D perhaps matches TRBD1 (5 bases). Looked up from germline, CDR1 is LGHDT and CDR2 is YNNKEL (reference sequence). The CDR3 consists of 14 residues. V was shortened by 3 bases and J by 11 bases, with 19 bases between the two germline ends. The CDR3 DNA reads TGTGCCAGCAGCCATTTAATTCTACGTGGGGGGGCTTTCTTT. Its protein product is CASSHLILRGGAFF.

The chain has TRBV2 and TRBJ2-3; tentative D call: TRBD2 (6 bases). The CDR3 has 15 residues. From germline, CDR1 is SNHLY and CDR2 FYNNEI. V was shortened by 4 bases and J by 6 bases, with 17 bases between the two germline ends. The chain's CDR3 is CASSGRAEGRDTQYF. CDR3 in DNA: TGTGCCAGCAGTGGACGAGCGGAGGGTCGGGATACGCAGTATTTT.

V is TRBV19 and J is TRBJ1-5; TRBD1 matches at 8 bases. Losses at the gene ends were 5 bases for V and 7 bases for J; bases not matched to a gene: 10. Germline V gene lookup returns CDR1 LNHDA and CDR2 SQIVND (reference sequence). The CDR3 spans 15 residues. This CDR3 is CASSPLDRVQQPQHF. CDR3 in DNA: TGTGCCAGTAGTCCCCTGGACAGGGTTCAACAGCCCCAGCATTTT.

This sequence joins TRBV5-1 and TRBJ2-3; 13 bases agree with TRBD2. Unmatched junction bases numbered 7, after V lost 0 bases and J lost 3 bases. Germline CDR1 SGHRS, CDR2 YFSETQ. The CDR3 totals 18 residues. The chain's CDR3 is CASSLAPGLAGPTDTQYF. The CDR3 region has the DNA TGCGCCAGCAGCTTGGCGCCGGGACTAGCGGGACCAACAGATACGCAGTATTTT. Looking up the rest from reference TRBV5-1 and TRBJ2-3 gives the full variable domain: KAGVTQTPRYLIKTRGQQVTLSCSPISGHRSVSWYQQTPGQGLQFLFEYFSETQRNKGNFPGRFSGRQFSNSRSEMNVSTLELGDSALYLCASSLAPGLAGPTDTQYFGPGTRLTVL.

The chain recombines TRBV7-9 with TRBJ1-2; D gene unclear. Germline assignment: CDR1 SEHNR and CDR2 FQNEAQ (reference sequence). There are 14 residues in the CDR3. With 3 bases removed from V and 6 bases from J, the gap between germline ends came to 14 bases. The CDR3 DNA is TGTGCCAGCAGCTTGGCCCGACCCTTCGATGGCTACACCTTC. It is translated as CASSLARPFDGYTF. The full variable domain, completed using reference TRBV7-9 and TRBJ1-2, is DTGVSQNPRHKITKRGQNVTFRCDPISEHNRLYWYRQTLGQGPEFLTYFQNEAQLEKSRLLSDRFSAERPKGSFSTLEIQRTEQGDSAMYLCASSLARPFDGYTFGSGTRLTVV.

The chain has TRBV27 and TRBJ1-1, with TRBD1 identical over 8 bases. Germline assignment: CDR1 MNHEY and CDR2 SMNVEV (reference sequence). The V gene end was trimmed by 5 bases and the J gene end by 8 bases; junction bases not matched to a gene: 13. There are 15 residues in the CDR3. The CDR3 loop reads CASSRKDRVLAEAFF. The CDR3 bases are TGTGCCAGCAGTCGGAAGGACAGGGTGTTGGCCGAAGCTTTCTTT.

The rearrangement joins TRBV5-1 to TRBJ2-7; D is ambiguous. The CDR3 totals 13 residues. The germline gives CDR1 SGHRS, CDR2 YFSETQ. The V gene lost 4 bases and the J gene lost 0 bases, with 8 bases spanning the gap. CDR3 DNA: TGCGCCAGCAGCGTCGTCGGCTCCTACGAGCAGTACTTC. Encoded protein: CASSVVGSYEQYF.

CDR3 protein: CASNKDRSNQPQHF. The CDR3 nucleotides read TGTGCCAGCAACAAAGACAGGAGCAATCAGCCCCAGCATTTT. The V call is TRBV21-1, the J call TRBJ1-5; TRBD1, the D gene given by the table, was not confirmed from the DNA. TRBV21-1 is shown as a pseudogene. CDR3 length: 14 residues.

This clone occurred once. The rearrangement links TRBV7-3 to TRBJ2-2, with D perhaps being TRBD1 or TRBD2 (5 bases each). This CDR3 region has 15 residues. In germline, CDR1 is SGHTA, CDR2 FQGTGA. The V end lost 2 bases, the J end lost 4 bases, and 11 bases lay between the germline ends. The CDR3 loop is CASSLSGTSTGELFF. The CDR3 nucleotides are TGTGCCAGCAGCTTATCCGGGACCAGCACCGGGGAGCTGTTTTTT.

V is TRBV9 and J is TRBJ2-1; D gene ambiguous. Germline CDR1 and CDR2: SGDLS and YYNGEE. The CDR3 length is 15 residues. V was trimmed by 0 bases and J by 0 bases, leaving 7 bases between them. The CDR3 here is CASSVAQSSYNEQFF. The CDR3 DNA sequence: TGTGCCAGCAGCGTAGCACAAAGCTCCTACAATGAGCAGTTCTTC.

This clone was seen only a few times. The J gene is TRBJ2-2, the V gene TRBV25-1; 8 nucleotides line up with TRBD1. CDR1 and CDR2 from the germline V gene are MGHDK and SYGVNS. Germline trimming cut 8 bases from V and 3 bases from J; bases unmatched to any gene: 11. The CDR3 is 16 residues long. CDR3 sequence reads: CASRPTGARDTGELFF. The CDR3 DNA is TGTGCCAGCCGCCCGACAGGGGCGCGTGACACCGGGGAGCTGTTTTTT.

The rearrangement uses TRBV16 and TRBJ1-1; D uncertain. The germline gives CDR1 KGHSY, CDR2 FQNENV. CDR3 length equals 14 residues. Trimming pared 2 bases from V and 1 base from J, leaving 8 bases between. CDR3 sequence: CASSQSWGNTEAFF. In nucleotides, the CDR3 is TGTGCCAGCAGCCAAAGTTGGGGGAACACTGAAGCTTTCTTT.

This clone was recorded only once. This sequence joins TRBV7-2 and TRBJ2-1; D call uncertain. There are 17 residues in the CDR3. Trimming took off 3 bases at V and 0 bases at J, with 15 bases between the two ends. In germline, CDR1 is SGHTA, CDR2 FQGNSA. CDR3 residues: CASSFPAASRSYNEQFF. The DNA for the CDR3 is TGTGCCAGCAGCTTCCCGGCGGCGTCCCGCTCCTACAATGAGCAGTTCTTC.

The chain links TRBV6-6 to TRBJ1-4; D uncertain. CDR1 is MNHNY, CDR2 SVGAGI, per germline (reference sequence). The CDR3 extends over 17 amino acids. The V gene lost 5 bases and the J gene lost 0 bases, with 16 bases spanning the gap. CDR3 bases: TGTGCCAGCAGTCATAACCCGGAAACTGCAACTAATGAAAAACTGTTTTTT. It codes for CASSHNPETATNEKLFF.

The chain is built from TRBV30 and TRBJ2-1, with D possibly TRBD1 on 6 matching bases. CDR3 size: 13 residues. V gave up 2 bases and J gave up 6 bases, with 11 bases separating them. Looked up from germline, CDR1 is GTSNPN and CDR2 is SVGIG (reference sequence). The CDR3 spells CAWSIGTLNEQFF. Written as DNA, the CDR3 is TGTGCCTGGAGTATTGGGACACTCAATGAGCAGTTCTTC.

The chain is built from TRBV4-1 and TRBJ1-4; D is perhaps TRBD1 (5 bases). Per germline, CDR1 MGHRA and CDR2 YSYEKL. CDR3 length: 15 amino acids. Trimming took 2 bases from V and 4 from J, leaving 11 bases between them. The CDR3 reads CASSQLYRINEKLFF. CDR3 DNA sequence: TGCGCCAGCAGCCAACTGTACAGGATTAATGAAAAACTGTTTTTT.

There are a few counts of this clone. CDR3 region: CASSLVGWGTGYGYTF. CDR3 coding DNA: TGTGCCAGCAGCTTGGTGGGATGGGGGACAGGTTATGGCTACACCTTC. V usage is TRBV5-6 and J usage is TRBJ1-2; 8 bases line up with TRBD1. V dropped 0 bases and J dropped 5; count of bases not matched to a gene: 9. The V gene's germline CDR1 is SGHDT and CDR2 YYEEEE. The length of the CDR3 is 16 residues.

J is TRBJ2-7 and V is TRBV7-2, with D unresolved. V lost 5 bases and J lost 0, with 8 bases in between. The CDR3 consists of 13 residues. CDR1 is SGHTA, CDR2 FQGNSA, per germline. Written as DNA, the CDR3 is TGTGCCAGCAGCGCCCTCAGCTCCTACGAGCAGTACTTC. It codes for CASSALSSYEQYF.

The chain employs TRBV2 and TRBJ2-2; D might be TRBD1 or TRBD2, each matching 5 bases. Between the trimmed V and J ends, which lost 7 bases and 5 bases, there was a span of 14 bases. This CDR3 contains 14 residues. Looked up from germline, CDR1 is SNHLY and CDR2 is FYNNEI. CDR3 amino acids: CASKRTRETGELFF. CDR3 coding DNA: TGTGCCAGCAAGCGGACACGAGAGACCGGGGAGCTGTTTTTT.

The genes are TRBV4-1 and TRBJ2-3, with D unresolved. The ends were cut back, 2 bases at V and 0 bases at J, with 12 bases in the middle. The CDR3 runs 16 residues. Germline V gives CDR1 MGHRA, CDR2 YSYEKL. As DNA, the CDR3 is TGCGCCAGCAGCCAATTCCCTATCGGGAGCACAGATACGCAGTATTTT. Its translation is CASSQFPIGSTDTQYF.

The chain couples TRBV9 to TRBJ2-7; either TRBD1 or TRBD2 may supply D (5 bases each). Germline values: CDR1 SGDLS, CDR2 YYNGEE. Trimming removed 0 bases at V and 3 bases at J, with 13 bases between. This CDR3 comprises 15 residues. The CDR3 DNA reads TGTGCCAGCAGCGTAGGGGCATCGAGGGGCTACGAGCAGTACTTC. Translating gives CASSVGASRGYEQYF. Looking up the rest from reference TRBV9 and TRBJ2-7 gives the full variable domain: DSGVTQTPKHLITATGQRVTLRCSPRSGDLSVYWYQQSLDQGLQFLIQYYNGEERAKGNILERFSAQQFPDLHSELNLSSLELGDSALYFCASSVGASRGYEQYFGPGTRLTVT.

With respect to this clone: A junction end diverges from the germline sequence, so it may reflect a read error. The V call is TRBV7-3, the J call TRBJ2-1; 9 bases fit TRBD2. The germline V gene has CDR1 SGHTA and CDR2 FQGTGA. The CDR3 covers 15 residues. The CDR3 region is CASSLTSGHYNEQFF. DNA for the CDR3: TGTGCCAGCAGCCTAACTAGCGGGCACTACAATGAGCAGTTCTTC.

The chain employs TRBV2 and TRBJ2-5, with TRBD2 identical over 9 bases. The CDR3 sequence is 16 residues long. Trimming took 6 bases from V and 1 from J; bases not matched to a gene: 9. Germline-derived CDR1 and CDR2 are SNHLY and FYNNEI. The CDR3 bases are TGTGCCAGCAGGAGGGGCGGCGGGGGGGGCCAAGAGACCCAGTACTTC. The encoded protein is CASRRGGGGGQETQYF.

The chain has TRBV30 and TRBJ1-5; D may be TRBD1 (6 bases). Trimming shortened V by 2 bases and J by 5 bases, and 10 bases separated the two germline ends. Germline CDR1 is GTSNPN and CDR2 is SVGIG (reference sequence). This CDR3 comprises 13 residues. CDR3 sequence: CAWSKGVDQPQHF. The CDR3 region has the DNA TGTGCCTGGAGTAAGGGGGTCGATCAGCCCCAGCATTTT. The full variable domain, with the rest looked up from reference TRBV30 and TRBJ1-5, is SQTIHQWPATLVQPVGSPLSLECTVEGTSNPNLYWYRQAAGRGLQLLFYSVGIGQISSEVPQNLSASRPQDRQFILSSKKLLLSDSGFYLCAWSKGVDQPQHFGDGTRLSIL.

The genes are TRBV5-1 and TRBJ1-1; D perhaps matches TRBD1 (5 bases). There are 16 residues in the CDR3. Germline CDR1 is SGHRS and CDR2 is YFSETQ. Trimming left V 0 bases short and J 1 base short, with 13 bases between. The CDR3 DNA follows: TGCGCCAGCAGCTTGGGTTGGGGGGTTGGGAACACTGAAGCTTTCTTT. This gives the protein CASSLGWGVGNTEAFF.

The chain links TRBV11-3 to TRBJ2-1, with 12 nucleotides matching TRBD1. V dropped 5 bases and J dropped 7; count of bases not matched to a gene: 9. Looked up from germline, CDR1 is SGHNT and CDR2 is YENEEA. The CDR3 has 16 amino acids. In DNA, the CDR3 is TGTGCCAGCAGCCCCAGGGGGGACAGGGGGCGAAATGAGCAGTTCTTC. Its translation is CASSPRGDRGRNEQFF.

The chain couples TRBV2 to TRBJ2-2; D not resolved. The CDR3 spans 14 residues. V was pared by 10 bases and J by 7 bases, with 19 bases between. The germline V gene encodes CDR1 SNHLY and CDR2 FYNNEI. This chain's CDR3 is CAISQTPPVGELFF. CDR3 sequence (DNA): TGTGCCATTTCTCAGACACCTCCGGTCGGGGAGCTGTTTTTT.

The chain is built from TRBV27 and TRBJ2-2; TRBD2 matches 13 bases. This CDR3 is 20 amino acids long. Unmatched junction bases numbered 7, after V lost 0 bases and J lost 0 bases. The germline V gene has CDR1 MNHEY and CDR2 SMNVEV (reference sequence). CDR3 in amino acids: CASSLSPILAGGTNTGELFF. CDR3 DNA: TGTGCCAGCAGTTTATCCCCTATACTAGCGGGGGGGACGAACACCGGGGAGCTGTTTTTT.

This clone was recorded a few times. The rearrangement uses TRBV5-4 and TRBJ2-7, with a tentative D call TRBD1 (6 bases). Trimming removed 3 bases from V and 1 base from J, with 17 bases in between. This CDR3 spans 16 amino acids. CDR1 is SGHNT and CDR2 is YYREEE in the germline V gene (reference sequence). The DNA of the CDR3 is TGTGCCAGCAGCTGGGGGCCGGGACAAGTTTCCTACGAGCAGTACTTC. Amino acids: CASSWGPGQVSYEQYF.

The rearrangement joins TRBV30 to TRBJ1-3; TRBD1 aligns across 7 bases. Per the germline V gene, CDR1 is GTSNPN and CDR2 is SVGIG (reference sequence). The CDR3 loop spans 15 amino acids. J gave up 0 bases and V 3 bases, and 5 bases lay outside the gene matches. The CDR3 DNA reads as TGTGCCTGGAGGACCGGGACAGTCTCTGGAAACACCATATATTTT. Translating gives CAWRTGTVSGNTIYF.

V and J are TRBV5-6 and TRBJ1-4, with D hard to call. The CDR3 extends over 14 amino acids. Trimming took off 2 bases at V and 3 bases at J, with 8 bases between the two ends. The germline gives CDR1 SGHDT, CDR2 YYEEEE. CDR3 in amino acids: CASSFFQANEKLFF. The CDR3 DNA is TGTGCCAGCAGCTTTTTCCAGGCTAATGAAAAACTGTTTTTT.